This paragraph covers one TCR beta chain sequence. Using immunoSEQ multiplex PCR, the repertoire was profiled, and TCRdb retains in-frame clones only, with some absent. The sample has under 95,000 clones; roughly 88% are singletons. CDR3 size: 13 residues. Germline V CDR1 and CDR2: SQVTM, ANQGSEA. The V and J ends lost 4 bases and 4 bases respectively, with 10 bases between them. This entry is derived from a study of OX40 agonist ivuxolimab in advanced cancers. The sample consisted of CD4+ or CD8+ T cells sorted from blood, taken in a trial of the OX40 agonist ivuxolimab. This receptor was taken from an adult with an advanced solid tumor such as melanoma, head and neck, liver or kidney cancer. The V and J genes are TRBV29-1 and TRBJ2-2; D gene uncertain. CDR3 residues: CSVVSGFTGELFF. CDR3 DNA sequence: TGCAGCGTTGTGTCAGGCTTCACCGGGGAGCTGTTTTTT.